The rows below give T cell receptor beta chains drawn from one sample of a study of cytomegalovirus exposure and HLA in healthy donors. Here immunoSEQ multiplex PCR was the method, and the copy in TCRdb shows in-frame clones only, minus some. The table lists more than 150,000 clones, about four fifths of them singletons, with less than 2% in the top ten. Sequencing was carried out using PBMCs. The source is a girl between 10 and 17 years old in good health and CMV-seropositive. CDR3s include the opening cysteine and the closing phenylalanine or tryptophan. The order of the fields is clone size, J gene, D gene, V gene, CDR3 DNA, CDR3 protein. A D gene is named only where the DNA matches it firmly. Size is omitted from some rows. Given values are once, few, many or a class for expanded clones.

-	TRBJ1-2	TRBD1	TRBV10-3	TGTGCCATCAAACAGGGGACTAACTATGGCTACACCTTC	CAIKQGTNYGYTF
-	TRBJ1-1	-	TRBV6-1	TGTGCCAGCAGCCTCCCAGGGTCCACTGAAGCTTTCTTT	CASSLPGSTEAFF
few	TRBJ2-3	-	TRBV5-8	TGTGCCAGCAGCTTGCAACAGACACAAGCAGATACGCAGTATTTT	CASSLQQTQADTQYF
-	TRBJ1-2	-	TRBV10-3	TGTGCCATCAGTGATGAGGCGGATGGCTACACCTTC	CAISDEADGYTF
-	TRBJ2-7	-	TRBV4-3	TGCGCCAGCAGCCAAGGCAGTAGCACCGACTACGAGCAGTACTTC	CASSQGSSTDYEQYF
-	TRBJ2-7	-	TRBV5-5	TGTGCCAGCAGCTTTAGGGGCCTCAGCTCCTACGAGCAGTACTTC	CASSFRGLSSYEQYF
-	TRBJ2-3	TRBD1	TRBV9	TGTGCCAGCAGCCTCCGACAGGGATCAGATACGCAGTATTTT	CASSLRQGSDTQYF
-	TRBJ1-1	-	TRBV28	TGTGCCAGCAGTTTTAACAGCCCGAACACTGAAGCTTTCTTT	CASSFNSPNTEAFF
-	TRBJ2-1	TRBD1	TRBV30	TGTGCCTGGAGTTACGGGACAGGGAGTTGGAATGAGCAGTTCTTC	CAWSYGTGSWNEQFF
-	TRBJ2-1	TRBD2	TRBV7-2	TGTGCCAGCACCGGGCAGCCCAGCGGGGGGTACAATGAGCAGTTCTTC	CASTGQPSGGYNEQFF
-	TRBJ2-1	-	TRBV5-1	TGCGCCAGCAGCGCGACGCGCCCCGCGGGACCCTACAATGAGCAGTTCTTC	CASSATRPAGPYNEQFF
few	TRBJ2-7	-	TRBV6-6	TGTGCCAGCAGTTACGAGGGCGAGAGGGGGATCTACGAGCAGTACTTC	CASSYEGERGIYEQYF
-	TRBJ2-1	TRBD2	TRBV4-1	TGCGCCAGCAGCCAAGAGCGGGGGGGTTCCTACAATGAGCAGTTCTTC	CASSQERGGSYNEQFF
-	TRBJ2-5	-	TRBV11-2	TGTGCCAGCAGCCACCTGAGTGGGGGCCCCCGATCCCAGTACTTC	CASSHLSGGPRSQYF
-	TRBJ1-6	-	TRBV27	TGTGCCAGCAGTTTTGAAGGGGTCAGGGGTAATTCACCCCTCCACTTT	CASSFEGVRGNSPLHF
-	TRBJ2-7	TRBD1	TRBV7-2	TGTGCCAGCAGCCCCGGACAGGGGGCCCACGAGCAGTACTTC	CASSPGQGAHEQYF
-	TRBJ2-7	TRBD1	TRBV27	TGTGCCGCCAGGGACAGAGTGTCCTACGAGCAGTACTTC	CAARDRVSYEQYF
once	TRBJ2-1	TRBD1	TRBV23-1	TGCGCCAGCAGTCAACCGACAAGGGGGCGTCTGAAGTTCTTC	CASSQPTRGRLKFF
-	TRBJ2-2	TRBD1	TRBV11-2	TGTGCCAGCAGCCCGACAGGGACCAACACCGGGGAGCTGTTTTTT	CASSPTGTNTGELFF
-	TRBJ1-2	TRBD1	TRBV5-1	TGCGCCAGCAGCTTGGATGAGGGGGCTGGGTATGGCTACACCTTC	CASSLDEGAGYGYTF
few	TRBJ1-6	TRBD1	TRBV5-6	TGTGCCAGCAGCTTGGCCTACGGACAGGGTTCACCCCTCCACTTT	CASSLAYGQGSPLHF
-	TRBJ2-5	-	TRBV5-8	TGTGCCAGCAGCTTTAATAAGGGGGAGACCCAGTACTTC	CASSFNKGETQYF
-	TRBJ2-7	TRBD1	TRBV28	TGTGCCAGCAACCTTCGGGGACAGGGAGGAGACGAGCAGTACTTC	CASNLRGQGGDEQYF
-	TRBJ2-6	-	TRBV11-3	TGTGCCAGCAGTCCGGGACACCAAAGCTCTGGGGCCAACGTCCTGACTTTC	CASSPGHQSSGANVLTF
-	TRBJ2-2	-	TRBV6-5	TGTGCCAGCAGTTACTCAGGGGTGACCACCGGGGAGCTGTTTTTT	CASSYSGVTTGELFF
-	TRBJ2-7	-	TRBV6-1	TGTGCCAGCAGTGAAAGGAACAGGGCCGAGCAGTACTTC	CASSERNRAEQYF
-	TRBJ2-1	-	TRBV29-1	TGCAGCGTTGTAACGTTGAGCTCCTACAATGAGCAGTTCTTC	CSVVTLSSYNEQFF
-	TRBJ1-2	TRBD1	TRBV5-4	TGTGCCAGCAGCTTGAAGGGGGCAGGTAACTATGGCTACACCTTC	CASSLKGAGNYGYTF
-	TRBJ2-3	TRBD2	TRBV11-2	TGTGCCAGCAGCCTCCAACTAGCGTCAGGCACAGATACGCAGTATTTT	CASSLQLASGTDTQYF
once	TRBJ1-3	TRBD1	TRBV10-2	TGCGCCAGCAGTTCCCAGGGGGCGACTGGAAACACCATATATTTT	CASSSQGATGNTIYF
-	TRBJ2-7	TRBD2	TRBV11-2	TGTGCCAGCAGCTTAAGGACTAGCGTCTCCTACGAGCAGTACTTC	CASSLRTSVSYEQYF
-	TRBJ2-5	TRBD1	TRBV5-1	TGCGCCAGCAGCGAAACGGGGACAGGGGGCCCGGAGACCCAGTACTTC	CASSETGTGGPETQYF
-	TRBJ2-3	-	TRBV6-4	TGTGCCAGCTCGCAACAGAGCACAGATACGCAGTATTTT	CASSQQSTDTQYF
-	TRBJ1-5	-	TRBV5-1	TGCGCCAGCAGCTTGGAAGCTGGCAATCAGCCCCAGCATTTT	CASSLEAGNQPQHF
few	TRBJ2-1	TRBD2	TRBV6-1	TGTGCCGGAAGCGGGGAGGTCTACAATGAGCAGTTCTTC	CAGSGEVYNEQFF
-	TRBJ2-1	-	TRBV5-1	TGCGCCAGCAGCTCACAGGTCTTCCAGTCCAATGAGCAGTTCTTC	CASSSQVFQSNEQFF
few	TRBJ2-7	-	TRBV25-1	TGTGCCGCTGGCCAACTAGGGGGCGGGGGGAACTCCTACGAGCAGTACTTC	CAAGQLGGGGNSYEQYF
-	TRBJ2-7	TRBD1	TRBV5-1	TGCGCCAGCAGCCTGACGACAGGGAGCTCCTACGAGCAGTACTTC	CASSLTTGSSYEQYF
-	TRBJ2-2	TRBD2	TRBV5-1	TGCGCCAGCAGCGCGGGAGGGGGGCCGAACGGGGAGCTGTTTTTT	CASSAGGGPNGELFF
-	TRBJ1-1	TRBD1	TRBV27	TGTGCCAGCAGTTCGGCCGACAGGGCGAACACTGAAGCTTTCTTT	CASSSADRANTEAFF
-	TRBJ1-1	-	TRBV27	TGTGCCAGCTCTACCACAGGGACTGAAGCTTTCTTT	CASSTTGTEAFF
-	TRBJ2-1	TRBD2	TRBV27	TGTGCCAGCAGTTTACTGGCTAGCGGGACCTACAATGAGCAGTTCTTC	CASSLLASGTYNEQFF
-	TRBJ2-5	-	TRBV5-1	TGCGCCAGCAGCTTGGCGGGGGAGACCCAGTACTTC	CASSLAGETQYF
-	TRBJ1-1	-	TRBV7-2	TGTGCCAGCAGCTTAGCGTCAGACATGAACACTGAAGCTTTCTTT	CASSLASDMNTEAFF
-	TRBJ1-5	-	TRBV30	TGTGCCTGGGATGACAGTAGCAATCAGCCCCAGCATTTT	CAWDDSSNQPQHF
-	TRBJ2-7	TRBD1	TRBV6-5	TGTGCCAGCAGTCCCGGGACAGCCCCCTACGAGCAGTACTTC	CASSPGTAPYEQYF
-	TRBJ2-2	TRBD2	TRBV11-3	TGTGCCAGCACCCAGTTGCGGGGGGCCTCCGGCGGGGAGCTGTTTTTT	CASTQLRGASGGELFF
-	TRBJ1-2	-	TRBV5-4	TGTGCCAGCAGCTTGAGTGGGGGGGACGGCTACACCTTC	CASSLSGGDGYTF
-	TRBJ2-7	TRBD1	TRBV9	TGTGCCAGCAGCGTAGCCCCCGGGGACAGGGGGGGTTCCGAGCAGTACTTC	CASSVAPGDRGGSEQYF
-	TRBJ1-2	-	TRBV4-1	TGCGCCAGCAGCCCCGGCACGGGGGAGGGTGGCTACACCTTC	CASSPGTGEGGYTF
-	TRBJ1-6	-	TRBV19	TGTGCCAGTAGCTCCCAGGGCCCCCTTGTGCCCCTCCACTTT	CASSSQGPLVPLHF
-	TRBJ2-3	TRBD2	TRBV7-2	TGTGCCAGCAGCTTAGCGCTAAAGGGACTAGCGGGGGGAAGCACAGATACGCAGTATTTT	CASSLALKGLAGGSTDTQYF
-	TRBJ1-4	TRBD1	TRBV9	TGTGCCAGCAGCGCTCCCGGGACAGGGGTAACTAATGAAAAACTGTTTTTT	CASSAPGTGVTNEKLFF
-	TRBJ1-2	-	TRBV5-4	TGTGCCAGCAGACTCGACAGGAACGATGGCTACACCTTC	CASRLDRNDGYTF
few	TRBJ1-2	-	TRBV7-2	TGTGCCAGCAGCTTAGGCGGCAATAACTATGGCTACACCTTC	CASSLGGNNYGYTF
once	TRBJ2-3	-	TRBV7-9	TGTGCCAGCAGGGGGGGAAGGGGCACAGATACGCAGTATTTT	CASRGGRGTDTQYF
once	TRBJ2-7	-	TRBV5-6	TGTGCCAGCAGCTTGTGGCATCTTCCCTACGAGCAGTACTTC	CASSLWHLPYEQYF
-	TRBJ2-5	TRBD2	TRBV18	TGTGCCAGCTCACTGTTAGCGGGGCCTCTATACTTC	CASSLLAGPLYF